This T cell receptor beta chain was documented in a study of T cell changes during pregnancy in multiple sclerosis. Generated by immunoSEQ multiplex PCR, the TCRdb table keeps only in-frame clones and is missing some. Found here are roughly 80,000 clones, approximately 92% of them singletons; the top ten hold over 0.8%. The CDR3 runs 16 residues. Germline V gene data show CDR1 as MNHNY and CDR2 as SVGAGI (reference sequence). V was trimmed by 0 bases and J by 1 base, leaving 7 bases between them. This TCR was recovered from a female donor with multiple sclerosis, enrolled in a pregnancy study. Sequencing used peripheral blood, obtained in the first trimester of pregnancy. This chain joins TRBV6-6 and TRBJ1-6; D gene ambiguous. The CDR3 sequence: CASSYSTGSYNSPLHF. The CDR3 DNA is TGTGCCAGCAGTTACTCGACGGGTTCCTATAATTCACCCCTCCACTTT.